This passage covers 18 T cell receptor beta chains from one sample sequenced in a study of blood T cell repertoires in COVID-19. The assay was immunoSEQ multiplex PCR, and TCRdb's table has in-frame clones only and misses some. The sample includes around 310,000 clones, 88% of them seen just once. The specimen was peripheral blood. The receptors shown here come from a woman aged 45-59 years with active or convalescent COVID-19.

The chain carries TRBV6-2 or TRBV6-3 and TRBJ2-7; D is uncertain. Between the trimmed V and J ends, which lost 4 bases and 8 bases, there was a span of 9 bases. Germline V gene sequence: CDR1 MNHEY, CDR2 SVGEGT. This CDR3 spans 11 amino acids. CDR3 protein: CASSSTEQQYF. The CDR3, as DNA: TGTGCCAGCAGTTCGACGGAGCAGCAGTACTTC.

J is TRBJ1-1 and V is TRBV12-3 or TRBV12-4; D is undetermined. This CDR3 contains 12 residues. V dropped 5 bases and J dropped 1 base, with 5 bases sitting between them. The CDR3 nucleotides read TGTGCCAGCAGTGTACAGAACACTGAAGCTTTCTTT. Protein product: CASSVQNTEAFF.

The CDR3 here is CAISAQVYTEAFF. The CDR3 region has the DNA TGTGCCATCAGTGCACAGGTCTACACTGAAGCTTTCTTT. The chain recombines TRBV10-3 with TRBJ1-1, with a possible D match to TRBD1 (5 bases). CDR3 size: 13 residues. Germline CDR1 is ENHRY and CDR2 is SYGVKD. The V end lost 4 bases, the J end lost 3 bases, and 9 bases lay between the germline ends.

V is TRBV6-5 and J is TRBJ2-7, with D possibly TRBD1 on 5 matching bases. Germline V lookup: CDR1 MNHEY, CDR2 SVGAGI. V lost 8 bases and J 4 bases, leaving 6 bases between the germline ends. This CDR3 spans 10 amino acids. This CDR3 is CASGQYEQYF. The CDR3 DNA sequence: TGTGCCAGCGGACAATACGAGCAGTACTTC.

This clone was counted between two and nine times. This sequence joins TRBV11-1 and TRBJ1-1; a possible D gene is TRBD1 (5 bases). With 1 base removed from V and 5 bases from J, the gap between germline ends came to 11 bases. The germline V gene encodes CDR1 SGHAT and CDR2 FQDESV (reference sequence). The CDR3 has 14 amino acids. The CDR3: CASSLVGGGTEAFF. For the CDR3, the DNA is TGTGCCAGCAGCTTAGTCGGCGGGGGTACTGAAGCTTTCTTT.

This chain joins TRBV18 and TRBJ1-1, with D possibly being TRBD1 (5 bases). This CDR3 is built from 17 residues. Germline V lookup: CDR1 KGHSH, CDR2 LQKENI. The ends were cut back, 3 bases at V and 0 bases at J, with 17 bases in the middle. The CDR3 nucleotides read TGTGCCAGCTCACCCAATCAAAGAAGGGGTTTGAACACTGAAGCTTTCTTT. Translation gives CASSPNQRRGLNTEAFF.

This sequence joins TRBV30 and TRBJ1-2; the D gene is possibly TRBD1 (6 bases). V lost 8 bases and J lost 6, with 13 bases in between. The length of the CDR3 is 11 residues. Germline lookup yields CDR1 GTSNPN and CDR2 SVGIG (reference sequence). CDR3 sequence: CAAGVGDGYTF. The CDR3 nucleotides are TGTGCCGCAGGGGTGGGGGATGGCTACACCTTC.

The rearrangement links TRBV5-1 to TRBJ2-7; 9 nucleotides agree with TRBD1. CDR1 and CDR2 from the germline V gene are SGHRS and YFSETQ. This CDR3 spans 15 amino acids. J was trimmed by 2 bases and V by 4 bases; bases with no gene match: 7. CDR3 amino acids: CASSQGTGSAYEQYF. In nucleotides, the CDR3 is TGCGCCAGCAGCCAAGGGACAGGGTCAGCCTACGAGCAGTACTTC.

The gene calls are TRBV9 and TRBJ2-3; TRBD2 matches at 7 bases. The V gene end was trimmed by 4 bases and the J gene end by 8 bases; junction bases not matched to a gene: 13. CDR3 length equals 15 residues. Germline-derived CDR1 and CDR2 are SGDLS and YYNGEE. CDR3 protein: CASSTNINSGGTQYF. CDR3 sequence (DNA): TGTGCCAGCAGCACTAATATTAATTCGGGGGGTACGCAGTATTTT. The full variable domain, completed using reference TRBV9 and TRBJ2-3, is DSGVTQTPKHLITATGQRVTLRCSPRSGDLSVYWYQQSLDQGLQFLIQYYNGEERAKGNILERFSAQQFPDLHSELNLSSLELGDSALYFCASSTNINSGGTQYFGPGTRLTVL.

This chain links TRBV7-2 with TRBJ1-1, with 7 bases identical to TRBD1. CDR3 size: 14 residues. Germline-derived CDR1 and CDR2 are SGHTA and FQGNSA. With V trimmed by 5 bases and J by 7 bases, 10 bases remained unmatched. The CDR3 protein is CASSPRGAASEAFF. The CDR3 bases are TGTGCCAGCAGCCCCAGGGGGGCGGCTAGTGAAGCTTTCTTT.

This chain joins TRBV19 and TRBJ2-1, with D possibly TRBD1 on 5 matching bases. The V gene's germline CDR1 is LNHDA and CDR2 SQIVND (reference sequence). The CDR3 contains 15 residues. V was cut by 4 bases and J by 5 bases, with 15 bases left in between. The CDR3 DNA sequence: TGTGCCAGTAGTACCCGGCTAGGACATCACAATGAGCAGTTCTTC. Its translation is CASSTRLGHHNEQFF. The full variable domain, completed using reference TRBV19 and TRBJ2-1, is DGGITQSPKYLFRKEGQNVTLSCEQNLNHDAMYWYRQDPGQGLRLIYYSQIVNDFQKGDIAEGYSVSREKKESFPLTVTSAQKNPTAFYLCASSTRLGHHNEQFFGPGTRLTVL.

A single count supports this clone. The J gene is TRBJ2-1, the V gene TRBV12-5; TRBD2 is a possible D gene (6 bases). CDR3 length: 15 amino acids. Germline values: CDR1 LGHNT, CDR2 FRNRAP. Trimming took 5 bases from V and 5 from J, leaving 16 bases between them. The CDR3 is CASGLTSTGDNEQFF. For the CDR3, the DNA is TGTGCTAGTGGTCTGACTAGTACCGGAGACAATGAGCAGTTCTTC. Full variable domain (missing parts from reference TRBV12-5 and TRBJ2-1): DARVTQTPRHKVTEMGQEVTMRCQPILGHNTVFWYRQTMMQGLELLAYFRNRAPLDDSGMPKDRFSAEMPDATLATLKIQPSEPRDSAVYFCASGLTSTGDNEQFFGPGTRLTVL.

J is TRBJ1-1 and V is TRBV5-6, with no clear D. CDR1 is SGHDT, CDR2 YYEEEE, per germline. Trimming left V 2 bases short and J 0 bases short, with 8 bases between. There are 14 residues in the CDR3. In DNA, the CDR3 is TGTGCCAGCAGCTTATTATACATGAACACTGAAGCTTTCTTT. Protein sequence: CASSLLYMNTEAFF.

In its sample, this clone was seen once. The chain employs TRBV7-2 and TRBJ1-2; 9 bases align to TRBD1. This CDR3 has 17 amino acids. V shed 3 bases and J 0 bases; nucleotides not matched to a gene: 8. Germline V CDR1 and CDR2: SGHTA, FQGNSA. This CDR3 is CASSLGQGFSSNYGYTF. In DNA, the CDR3 is TGTGCCAGCAGCTTGGGACAGGGATTCTCGTCTAACTATGGCTACACCTTC.

This clone was seen only a few times. The chain has TRBV7-3 and TRBJ1-2; D gene uncertain. Trimming removed 2 bases at V and 5 bases at J, with 12 bases between. The length of the CDR3 is 14 residues. Germline lookup yields CDR1 SGHTA and CDR2 FQGTGA. DNA for the CDR3: TGTGCCAGCAGCTTAGACGGCAGCGCGTATGGCTACACCTTC. Protein: CASSLDGSAYGYTF.

This sequence joins TRBV19 and TRBJ1-4; tentatively, D is TRBD1 (6 bases). In germline, CDR1 is LNHDA, CDR2 SQIVND (reference sequence). The CDR3 totals 14 residues. V dropped 3 bases and J dropped 8 bases, with 13 bases sitting between them. CDR3 bases: TGTGCCAGTAGTATCACTGGACAGCGGGAAAAACTGTTTTTT. Protein: CASSITGQREKLFF.

This chain uses TRBV6-5 with TRBJ1-2, with a tentative D call TRBD1 (5 bases). V gave up 3 bases and J gave up 3 bases, with 8 bases separating them. The CDR3 totals 13 residues. CDR1 MNHEY and CDR2 SVGAGI come from the germline V gene. CDR3 coding DNA: TGTGCCAGCAGTTATCAGGGTTACTATGGCTACACCTTC. Residues: CASSYQGYYGYTF.

This chain uses TRBV6-5 with TRBJ1-5, with 8 bases lining up with TRBD1. CDR3 length: 14 residues. The trim removed 5 bases at V and 9 bases at J, leaving 9 bases unmatched. The germline V gene encodes CDR1 MNHEY and CDR2 SVGAGI. CDR3 sequence: CASSNSQGGLPQHF. Here the CDR3 DNA reads TGTGCCAGCAGTAATTCACAGGGGGGTCTGCCCCAGCATTTT.